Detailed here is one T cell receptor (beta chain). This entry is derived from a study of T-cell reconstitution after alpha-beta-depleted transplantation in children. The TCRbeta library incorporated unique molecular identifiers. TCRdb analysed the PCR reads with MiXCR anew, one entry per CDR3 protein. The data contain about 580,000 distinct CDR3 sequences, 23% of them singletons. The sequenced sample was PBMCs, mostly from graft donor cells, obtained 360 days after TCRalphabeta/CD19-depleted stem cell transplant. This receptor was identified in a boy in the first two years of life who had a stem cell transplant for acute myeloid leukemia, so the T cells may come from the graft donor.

CDR3 region: CASSLEAGHYEDEQFF. CDR3 nucleotides: TGTGCCAGCAGTTTAGAGGCGGGGCACTATGAGGATGAGCAGTTCTTC. V gene TRBV12-3 or TRBV12-4 combines with J gene TRBJ2-1; D is perhaps TRBD2 (6 bases). Trimming took 1 base from V and 8 from J, leaving 18 bases between them. The CDR3 consists of 16 residues.